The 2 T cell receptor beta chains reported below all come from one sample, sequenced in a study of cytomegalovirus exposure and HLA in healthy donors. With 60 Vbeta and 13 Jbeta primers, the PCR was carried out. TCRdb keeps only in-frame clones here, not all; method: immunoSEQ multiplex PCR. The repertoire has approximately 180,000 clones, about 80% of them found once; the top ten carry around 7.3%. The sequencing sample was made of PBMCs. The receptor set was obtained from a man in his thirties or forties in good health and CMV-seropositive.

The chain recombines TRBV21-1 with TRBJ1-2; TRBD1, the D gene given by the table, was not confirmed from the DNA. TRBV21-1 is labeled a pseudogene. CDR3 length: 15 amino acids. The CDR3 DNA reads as TGTGCCAGCAACCCGAGGACAGGAGCTCGCTATGGCTACACCTTC. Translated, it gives CASNPRTGARYGYTF.

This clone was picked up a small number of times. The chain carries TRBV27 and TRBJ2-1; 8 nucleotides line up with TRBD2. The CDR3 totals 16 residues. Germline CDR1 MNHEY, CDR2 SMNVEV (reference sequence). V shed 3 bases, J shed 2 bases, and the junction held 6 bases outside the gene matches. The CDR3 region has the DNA TGTGCCAGCAGTTTTACGGGAGGGGCCCCCTACAATGAGCAGTTCTTC. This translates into CASSFTGGAPYNEQFF.